Listed below are T cell receptor beta chains from one sample, sequenced in a study of T cells expressing NK-cell markers. TCRdb processed the 5' RACE reads again and assigns one entry to each CDR3 protein, with no DNA. The listing records 200,000 to 300,000 distinct CDR3 sequences. Sequencing was performed on blood T cells: a sorted CD56 or NKG2C T cell subset, CD4+ or CD8+ T cells, or bulk PBMC T cells (not recorded which). These receptors originate from a man between 18 and 29 years old in good health. Both conserved end residues are part of each CDR3.

V: TRBV15
J: TRBJ2-1
CDR3: CATSRVGGRSNEQFF

V: TRBV24-1
J: TRBJ1-2
CDR3: CATHPGTGGNYGYTF

V: TRBV18
J: TRBJ2-3
CDR3: CASSAGGPRTDTQYF

V: TRBV30
J: TRBJ1-1
CDR3: CAWIQTGRNTEAFF

V: TRBV20-1
J: TRBJ2-5
CDR3: CSARKEAETQYF

V: TRBV2
J: TRBJ1-1
CDR3: CASRYDVTGAFF

V: TRBV5-1
J: TRBJ1-1
CDR3: CASSLLARADTEAFF

V: TRBV5-1
J: TRBJ2-7
CDR3: CASHVVAGVSGEQYF

V: TRBV20-1
J: TRBJ2-5
CDR3: CSARDAGHPLETQYF

V: TRBV7-2
J: TRBJ2-7
CDR3: CASSLSFHGSYEQYF

V: TRBV12-3/TRBV12-4
J: TRBJ2-1
CDR3: CASSKGQGAYNEQFF

V: TRBV20-1
J: TRBJ1-2
CDR3: CSALKPGQDGYTF

V: TRBV29-1
J: TRBJ2-5
CDR3: CSVAGTSGWGPGRTQYF

V: TRBV10-3
J: TRBJ2-4
CDR3: CAISGDSAKNIQYF

V: TRBV12-3/TRBV12-4
J: TRBJ1-2
CDR3: CASSLRTGFGYTF

V: TRBV7-2
J: TRBJ2-3
CDR3: CASSLAGSLTDTQYF

V: TRBV24-1
J: TRBJ2-7
CDR3: CATSDLGLNPYEQYF

V: TRBV29-1
J: TRBJ1-4
CDR3: CSVREGAEKLFF

V: TRBV2
J: TRBJ1-1
CDR3: CASSEWGDETEAFF

V: TRBV6-1
J: TRBJ1-5
CDR3: CASRLSGAANQPQHF

V: TRBV4-3
J: TRBJ1-4
CDR3: CASSQDSLGEKLFF

V: TRBV12-3/TRBV12-4
J: TRBJ2-1
CDR3: CASSLGTSVYNEQFF

V: TRBV15
J: TRBJ2-1
CDR3: CATSRDIVGASYNEQFF

V: TRBV29-1
J: TRBJ2-5
CDR3: CSVTQGRGETQYF

V: TRBV12-3/TRBV12-4
J: TRBJ2-1
CDR3: CASSWLGIEQFF

V: TRBV20-1
J: TRBJ2-1
CDR3: CSARAWTSFDEQFF

V: TRBV6-2/TRBV6-3
J: TRBJ2-2
CDR3: CASSYSLSGTGRGGELFF

V: TRBV14
J: TRBJ2-1
CDR3: CASAKGGLHGYNEQFF

V: TRBV24-1
J: TRBJ2-1
CDR3: CATSDSYTGSYNEQFF

V: TRBV5-4
J: TRBJ2-1
CDR3: CASSLGLAGNRDEQFF

V: TRBV5-4
J: TRBJ2-2
CDR3: CASRLAGMDPGELFF

V: TRBV20-1
J: TRBJ2-6
CDR3: CSAPLQVAGANVLTF